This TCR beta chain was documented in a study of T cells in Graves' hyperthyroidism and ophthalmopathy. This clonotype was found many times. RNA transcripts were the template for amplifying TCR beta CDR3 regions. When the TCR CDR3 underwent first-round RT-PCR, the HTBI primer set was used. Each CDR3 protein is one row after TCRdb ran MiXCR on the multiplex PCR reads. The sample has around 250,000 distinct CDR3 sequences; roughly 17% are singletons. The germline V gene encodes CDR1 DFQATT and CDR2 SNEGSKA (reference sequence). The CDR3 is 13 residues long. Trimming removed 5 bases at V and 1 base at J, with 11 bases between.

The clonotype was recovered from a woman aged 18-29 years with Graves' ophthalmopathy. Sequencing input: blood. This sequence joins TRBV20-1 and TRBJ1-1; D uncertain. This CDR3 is CSAGGEANTEAFF. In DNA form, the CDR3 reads TGCAGTGCTGGTGGGGAGGCGAACACTGAAGCTTTCTTT.